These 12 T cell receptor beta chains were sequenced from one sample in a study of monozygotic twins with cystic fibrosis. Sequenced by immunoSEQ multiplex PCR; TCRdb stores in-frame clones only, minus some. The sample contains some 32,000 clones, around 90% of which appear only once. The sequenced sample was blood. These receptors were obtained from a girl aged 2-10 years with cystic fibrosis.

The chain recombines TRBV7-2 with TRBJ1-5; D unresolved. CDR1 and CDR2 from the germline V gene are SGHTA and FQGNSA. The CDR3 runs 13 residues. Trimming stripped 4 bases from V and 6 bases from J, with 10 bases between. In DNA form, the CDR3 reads TGTGCCAGCAGCTCCAGTACTGGTCAGCCCCAGCATTTT. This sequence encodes CASSSSTGQPQHF.

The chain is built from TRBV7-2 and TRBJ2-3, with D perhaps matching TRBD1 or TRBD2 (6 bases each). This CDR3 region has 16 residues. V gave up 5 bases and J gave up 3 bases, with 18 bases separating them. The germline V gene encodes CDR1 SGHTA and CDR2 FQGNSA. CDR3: CASSPEPGASTDTQYF. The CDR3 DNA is TGTGCCAGCAGCCCGGAGCCGGGGGCTTCAACAGATACGCAGTATTTT.

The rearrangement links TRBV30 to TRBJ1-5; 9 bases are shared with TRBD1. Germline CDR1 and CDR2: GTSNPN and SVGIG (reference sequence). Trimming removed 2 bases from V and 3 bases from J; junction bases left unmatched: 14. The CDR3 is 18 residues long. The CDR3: CAWSPGQGTWGINQPQHF. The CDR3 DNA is TGTGCCTGGAGTCCGGGACAGGGCACATGGGGTATCAATCAGCCCCAGCATTTT.

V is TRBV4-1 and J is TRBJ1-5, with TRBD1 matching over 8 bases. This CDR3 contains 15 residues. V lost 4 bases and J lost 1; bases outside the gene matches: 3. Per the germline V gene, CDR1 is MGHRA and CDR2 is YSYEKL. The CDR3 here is CASSLQGESNQPQHF. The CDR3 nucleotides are TGCGCCAGCAGCCTACAGGGGGAAAGCAATCAGCCCCAGCATTTT.

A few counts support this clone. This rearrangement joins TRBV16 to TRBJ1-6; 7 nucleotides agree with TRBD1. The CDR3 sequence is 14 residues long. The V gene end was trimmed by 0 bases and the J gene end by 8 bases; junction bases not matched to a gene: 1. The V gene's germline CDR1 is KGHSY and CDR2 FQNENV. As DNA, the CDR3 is TGTGCCAGCAGCCAATCACAGGGGTATTCACCCCTCCACTTT. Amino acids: CASSQSQGYSPLHF.

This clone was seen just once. This CDR3 is CSVEGFSGQYF. CDR3 bases: TGCAGCGTTGAAGGGTTCAGCGGGCAGTACTTC. The chain links TRBV29-1 to TRBJ2-7, with D tentatively TRBD2 (5 bases). V dropped 1 base and J dropped 9 bases, with 10 bases sitting between them. The CDR3 consists of 11 residues. Germline CDR1 is SQVTM and CDR2 is ANQGSEA.

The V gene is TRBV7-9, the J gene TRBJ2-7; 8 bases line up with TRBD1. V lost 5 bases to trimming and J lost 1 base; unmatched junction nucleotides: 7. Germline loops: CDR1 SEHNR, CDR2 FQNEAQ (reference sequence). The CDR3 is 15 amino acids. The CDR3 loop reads CASSPRGTGSYEQYF. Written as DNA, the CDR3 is TGTGCCAGCAGCCCGCGCGGGACAGGATCCTACGAGCAGTACTTC.

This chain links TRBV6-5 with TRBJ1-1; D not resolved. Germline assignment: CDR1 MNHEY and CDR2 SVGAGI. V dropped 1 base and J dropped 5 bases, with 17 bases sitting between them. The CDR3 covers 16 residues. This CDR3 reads CASSYFGTPIRTEAFF. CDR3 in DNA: TGTGCCAGCAGTTACTTTGGCACGCCTATTAGAACTGAAGCTTTCTTT.

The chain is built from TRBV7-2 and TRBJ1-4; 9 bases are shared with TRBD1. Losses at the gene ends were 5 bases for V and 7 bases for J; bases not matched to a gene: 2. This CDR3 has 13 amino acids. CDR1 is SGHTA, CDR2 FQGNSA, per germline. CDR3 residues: CASSRDRVEKLFF. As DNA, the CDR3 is TGTGCCAGCAGCAGGGACAGGGTTGAAAAACTGTTTTTT.

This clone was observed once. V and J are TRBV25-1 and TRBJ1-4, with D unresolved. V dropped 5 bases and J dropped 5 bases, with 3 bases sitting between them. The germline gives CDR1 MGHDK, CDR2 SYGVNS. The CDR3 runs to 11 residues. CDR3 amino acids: CASSPNEKLFF. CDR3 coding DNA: TGTGCCAGCAGTCCCAATGAAAAACTGTTTTTT.

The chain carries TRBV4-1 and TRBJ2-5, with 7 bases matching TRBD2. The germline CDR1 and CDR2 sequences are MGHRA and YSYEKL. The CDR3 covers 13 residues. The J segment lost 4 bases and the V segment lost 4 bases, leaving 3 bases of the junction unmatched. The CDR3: CASSPIAGETQYF. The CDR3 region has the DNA TGCGCCAGCAGCCCAATAGCGGGAGAGACCCAGTACTTC.

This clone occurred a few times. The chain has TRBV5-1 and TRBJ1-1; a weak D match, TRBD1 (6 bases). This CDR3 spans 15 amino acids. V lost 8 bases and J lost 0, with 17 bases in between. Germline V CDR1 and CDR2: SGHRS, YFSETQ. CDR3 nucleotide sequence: TGCGCCAGTAGACGGAGGGGGGTATTGAACACTGAAGCTTTCTTT. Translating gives CASRRRGVLNTEAFF.